This TCR beta chain was recovered during a study of OX40 agonist ivuxolimab in advanced cancers. The overall study: A male proportion of about 86% was recorded, with mean age around 64 years and range roughly 20 to 90. Findings of the study overall: Blood T cells, both CD4+ and CD8+, expanded clonally by week 6 at 0.1 to 3.0 mg/kg.

Germline CDR1 and CDR2: MDHEN and SYDVKM. CDR3 size: 15 residues. Trimming took 6 bases from V and 5 from J; bases not matched to a gene: 10. TCRdb keeps only in-frame clones here, not all; method: immunoSEQ multiplex PCR. The table lists approximately 68,000 clones, around 87% of them singletons, with 3.5% to 5% in the top ten. As concerns this clone: What it binds is unknown.

The J gene is TRBJ2-7, the V gene TRBV28, with 10 positions matching TRBD1. The receptor comes from an adult with an advanced solid tumor such as melanoma, head and neck, liver or kidney cancer. This material consisted of CD4+ or CD8+ T cells sorted from blood, taken in a trial of the OX40 agonist ivuxolimab. The CDR3 here is CASSPPGQGINEQYF. The CDR3 DNA follows: TGTGCCAGCAGCCCCCCGGGACAGGGGATCAACGAGCAGTACTTC. Full variable domain (rest looked up from reference TRBV28 and TRBJ2-7): DVKVTQSSRYLVKRTGEKVFLECVQDMDHENMFWYRQDPGLGLRLIYFSYDVKMKEKGDIPEGYSVSREKKERFSLILESASTNQTSMYLCASSPPGQGINEQYFGPGTRLTVT.